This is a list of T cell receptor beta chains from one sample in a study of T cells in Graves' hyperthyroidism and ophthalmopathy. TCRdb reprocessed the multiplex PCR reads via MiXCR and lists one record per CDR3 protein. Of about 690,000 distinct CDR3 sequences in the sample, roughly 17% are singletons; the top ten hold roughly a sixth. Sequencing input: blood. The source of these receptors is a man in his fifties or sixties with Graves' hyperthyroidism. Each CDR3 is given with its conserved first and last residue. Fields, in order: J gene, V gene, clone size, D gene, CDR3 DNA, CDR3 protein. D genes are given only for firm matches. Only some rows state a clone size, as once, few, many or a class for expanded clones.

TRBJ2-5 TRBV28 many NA TGTGCCAGCAGTTTTCTACAGGGTCAAGAGACCCAGTACTTC CASSFLQGQETQYF
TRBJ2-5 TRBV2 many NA TGTGCCAGCACAAGACAGAGCCAAGAGACCCAGTACTTC CASTRQSQETQYF
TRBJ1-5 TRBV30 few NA TGTGCCTGGAGTATAGGGGCTCCCTATCAGCCCCAGCATTTT CAWSIGAPYQPQHF
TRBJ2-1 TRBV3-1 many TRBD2 TGTGCCAGCAGCCAAGTCCCTAGCGGGAGTTACAATGAGCAGTTCTTC CASSQVPSGSYNEQFF
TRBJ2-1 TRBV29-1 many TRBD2 TGCAGCGCCCGGGGGGGAGGGGGGACTAGCGGGAGTTCGAGGAATGAGCAGTTCTTC CSARGGGGTSGSSRNEQFF
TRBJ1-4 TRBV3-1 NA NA TGTGCCAGCAGCCCGTCCCGGGGTGAAAAACTGTTTTTT CASSPSRGEKLFF
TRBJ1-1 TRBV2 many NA TGTGCCAGCAGCGATGAAAGGGTTCTAAACACTGAAGCTTTCTTT CASSDERVLNTEAFF
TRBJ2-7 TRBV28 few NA TGTGCCAGCACCGTAAGGAGCCCCGGCATATACGAGCAGTACTTC CASTVRSPGIYEQYF
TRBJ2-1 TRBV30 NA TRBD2 TGTGCCTGGAGTGGGACTAGCGGGATTTCCTACAATGAGCAGTTCTTC CAWSGTSGISYNEQFF
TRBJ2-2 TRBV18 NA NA TGTGCCAGCTCACCACCTAGGGCGACCCCGAACACCGGGGAGCTGTTTTTT CASSPPRATPNTGELFF
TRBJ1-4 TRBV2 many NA TGTGCCAGCAGTGAAACTAATGAAAAACTGTTTTTT CASSETNEKLFF
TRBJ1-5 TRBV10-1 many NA TGCGCCAGCAGTGAGTCGGGGCGGCGGCCCCAGCATTTT CASSESGRRPQHF
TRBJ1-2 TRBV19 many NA TGTGCCAGTAGCCCGCCTTATATCTCCCTCTATGGCTACACCTTC CASSPPYISLYGYTF
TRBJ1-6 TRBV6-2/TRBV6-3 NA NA TGTGCCAGCAGTCGGCAGTATAATTCACCCCTCCACTTT CASSRQYNSPLHF
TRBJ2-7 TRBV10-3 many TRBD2 TGTGCCACAGAAGCCGGGACTAGCGGGAGGGCCGTTCTACTCTACGAGCAGTACTTC CATEAGTSGRAVLLYEQYF
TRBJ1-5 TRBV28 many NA TGTGCCAGCACCACCGGGAATCAGCCCCAGCATTTT CASTTGNQPQHF
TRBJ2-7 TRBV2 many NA TGTGCCAGCAGTGTGGCAAGGAGCTCCTACGAGCAGTACTTC CASSVARSSYEQYF
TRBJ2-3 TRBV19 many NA TGTGCCAGTAGGGACGGGCCTGGAGGTACGCAGTATTTT CASRDGPGGTQYF